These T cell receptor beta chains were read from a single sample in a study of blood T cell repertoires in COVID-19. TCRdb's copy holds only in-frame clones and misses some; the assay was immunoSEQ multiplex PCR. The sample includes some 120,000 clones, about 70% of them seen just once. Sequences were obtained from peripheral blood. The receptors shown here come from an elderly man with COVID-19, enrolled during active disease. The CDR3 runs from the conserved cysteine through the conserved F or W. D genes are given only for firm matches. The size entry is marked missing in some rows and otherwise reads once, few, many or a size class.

CDR3 DNA: TGTGCCAGCAGCTTAGGGCAGGGGTTCGATGAGCAGTTCTTC
CDR3 protein: CASSLGQGFDEQFF
J gene: TRBJ2-1
V gene: TRBV7-9
clone size: NA
D gene: NA

CDR3 DNA: TGTGCCAGCAGTGAATCTCCCGCCAGTAACACTGAAGCTTTCTTT
CDR3 protein: CASSESPASNTEAFF
J gene: TRBJ1-1
V gene: TRBV2
clone size: NA
D gene: NA

CDR3 DNA: TGCGCCAGCAGCCCTGGAGCCGCGAACACCGGGGAGCTGTTTTTT
CDR3 protein: CASSPGAANTGELFF
J gene: TRBJ2-2
V gene: TRBV5-1
clone size: NA
D gene: NA

CDR3 DNA: TGTGCCAGTAGACAGGGGACGCACACCGGGGAGCTGTTTTTT
CDR3 protein: CASRQGTHTGELFF
J gene: TRBJ2-2
V gene: TRBV19
clone size: NA
D gene: TRBD1

CDR3 DNA: TGTGCCAGCAGTCCGCCGACAGGGGGCAGCTATGGCTACACCTTC
CDR3 protein: CASSPPTGGSYGYTF
J gene: TRBJ1-2
V gene: TRBV28
clone size: NA
D gene: TRBD1

CDR3 DNA: TGTGCCAGCACATATACTAAAGAGACCCAGTACTTC
CDR3 protein: CASTYTKETQYF
J gene: TRBJ2-5
V gene: TRBV2
clone size: NA
D gene: NA

CDR3 DNA: TGTGCCAGCAGCCAAGACAGCGGGAGTATCTACAATGAGCAGTTCTTC
CDR3 protein: CASSQDSGSIYNEQFF
J gene: TRBJ2-1
V gene: TRBV3-1/TRBV3-2
clone size: NA
D gene: TRBD2

CDR3 DNA: TGTGCCAGCAGAGGAGGGTACTCCTATAATTCACCCCTCCACTTT
CDR3 protein: CASRGGYSYNSPLHF
J gene: TRBJ1-6
V gene: TRBV6-5
clone size: NA
D gene: NA

CDR3 DNA: TGTGCCAGCAGTGACGCGGGTCGGTATGGCTACACCTTC
CDR3 protein: CASSDAGRYGYTF
J gene: TRBJ1-2
V gene: TRBV25-1
clone size: NA
D gene: NA

CDR3 DNA: TGTGCCAGCAGTTCCCCTGTCTTTTCAGGAGGGGAGCAGTACTTC
CDR3 protein: CASSSPVFSGGEQYF
J gene: TRBJ2-7
V gene: TRBV28
clone size: NA
D gene: NA

CDR3 DNA: TGTGCCAGCAGCCCACAGGGGACTGAAGCTTTCTTT
CDR3 protein: CASSPQGTEAFF
J gene: TRBJ1-1
V gene: TRBV9
clone size: NA
D gene: TRBD1

CDR3 DNA: TGTGCCAGCAGCCAACCCTATCAGGGGGCCGGGGAGCTGTTTTTT
CDR3 protein: CASSQPYQGAGELFF
J gene: TRBJ2-2
V gene: TRBV3-1/TRBV3-2
clone size: NA
D gene: TRBD1

CDR3 DNA: TGTGCCACCTTCCCGAGGGTAGCGGACTACAATGAGCAGTTCTTC
CDR3 protein: CATFPRVADYNEQFF
J gene: TRBJ2-1
V gene: TRBV28
clone size: NA
D gene: NA

CDR3 DNA: TGTGCCAGCAGCTTACAGGGTCTTATCAGCCCCCAGCATTTT
CDR3 protein: CASSLQGLISPQHF
J gene: TRBJ1-5
V gene: TRBV11-2
clone size: NA
D gene: NA

CDR3 DNA: TGTGCCAGCAGCCCTAGCGGGAGGGTGGACATTCAGTACTTC
CDR3 protein: CASSPSGRVDIQYF
J gene: TRBJ2-4
V gene: TRBV7-2
clone size: NA
D gene: TRBD2

CDR3 DNA: TGTGCCAGTAGTACACAGGGGACTCAGCCCCAGCATTTT
CDR3 protein: CASSTQGTQPQHF
J gene: TRBJ1-5
V gene: TRBV19
clone size: NA
D gene: TRBD1

CDR3 DNA: TGTGCCAGCAGCTTGGGGGGCGGGAGGGCCCACAATGAGCAGTTCTTC
CDR3 protein: CASSLGGGRAHNEQFF
J gene: TRBJ2-1
V gene: TRBV5-4
clone size: NA
D gene: TRBD2

CDR3 DNA: TGTGCCAGCTCACCACCACAGATGAGTGAAAAACTGTTTTTT
CDR3 protein: CASSPPQMSEKLFF
J gene: TRBJ1-4
V gene: TRBV18
clone size: once
D gene: NA

CDR3 DNA: TGCGCCAGCAGCTTGGGATCACTAGGCAATGAGCAGTTCTTC
CDR3 protein: CASSLGSLGNEQFF
J gene: TRBJ2-1
V gene: TRBV5-1
clone size: NA
D gene: NA

CDR3 DNA: TGTGCCAGCAGTTTCCCATCTTTAGCGGGCGACCAAGAGACCCAGTACTTC
CDR3 protein: CASSFPSLAGDQETQYF
J gene: TRBJ2-5
V gene: TRBV28
clone size: NA
D gene: TRBD2

CDR3 DNA: TGTGCCAGTAGTCGCCTGGGGGGCTCCTACAATGAGCAGTTCTTC
CDR3 protein: CASSRLGGSYNEQFF
J gene: TRBJ2-1
V gene: TRBV19
clone size: NA
D gene: NA

CDR3 DNA: TGTGCCAGTAGTATACGACTAGCGGGAGGGTACCAAGAGACCCAGTACTTC
CDR3 protein: CASSIRLAGGYQETQYF
J gene: TRBJ2-5
V gene: TRBV19
clone size: NA
D gene: TRBD2

CDR3 DNA: TGTGCCAGCAGAACCTGGGGGGGGACAGGGGTGTACGATGAGCAGTTCTTC
CDR3 protein: CASRTWGGTGVYDEQFF
J gene: TRBJ2-1
V gene: TRBV27
clone size: NA
D gene: TRBD1

CDR3 DNA: TGTGCCAGCAGCTTGCCGGGAGTGGGAGAGACCCAGTACTTC
CDR3 protein: CASSLPGVGETQYF
J gene: TRBJ2-5
V gene: TRBV5-6
clone size: NA
D gene: NA

CDR3 DNA: TGTGCCAGCTCACCACCGGGACAGCAGGACACTGAAGCTTTCTTT
CDR3 protein: CASSPPGQQDTEAFF
J gene: TRBJ1-1
V gene: TRBV18
clone size: NA
D gene: TRBD1

CDR3 DNA: TGTGCCAGCAGCTTAAAAGCGGGACCCGTTAATGAGCAGTTCTTC
CDR3 protein: CASSLKAGPVNEQFF
J gene: TRBJ2-1
V gene: TRBV7-2
clone size: few
D gene: TRBD2

CDR3 DNA: TGTGCCAGCAGCCAAGAAACAGGGAACGGCTACACCTTC
CDR3 protein: CASSQETGNGYTF
J gene: TRBJ1-2
V gene: TRBV4-2
clone size: NA
D gene: NA

CDR3 DNA: TGCAGCGTTGACAGGGCCCTCCGGGAGGGCTACACCTTC
CDR3 protein: CSVDRALREGYTF
J gene: TRBJ1-2
V gene: TRBV29-1
clone size: NA
D gene: NA